The T cell receptor (beta chain) described here comes from a study of human T cells and chemical hapten exposure. Specified time point: patch test 2, 6 weeks after DPC sensitization. This sample's treatment: therapeutic diphenylcyclopropenone sensitization with weekly scalp DPC. In its sample, this clonotype was seen many times. TCRdb independently ran MiXCR on the RACE reads; one entry per CDR3 protein. The sample lists tens of thousands of distinct CDR3 sequences, approximately 10% seen once, with 2% to 3% in the top ten. The V gene's germline CDR1 is MNHEY and CDR2 SVGEGT. Trimming at V came to 7 bases and at J to 3 bases, leaving 8 bases not matched to a gene. This CDR3 contains 16 residues.

The source is a woman in her 30s with alopecia areata. Some clones in this sample may be carry-over from other donors' samples. The chain carries TRBV6-2 or TRBV6-3 and TRBJ2-5; 13 positions agree with TRBD2. Sequences were derived from whole blood, sampled in connection with sensitization to the hapten diphenylcyclopropenone (DPC). CDR3 DNA sequence: TGTGCCAGCATCCGAAGACTAGCGGGAGGCGAAGAGACCCAGTACTTC. Protein sequence: CASIRRLAGGEETQYF.